One and the same sample provided the 29 T cell receptor beta chains below, sequenced in a study of CD8 T cells in ankylosing spondylitis (dated by TCRdb to about 2017). The method was 5' RACE. The sequencer was an Illumina HiSeq 2500. TCRdb handled the public reads itself, with Q25 trimming in fastp and clone calling in MiXCR, and kept productive beta chains. When rows share a CDR3 protein, they turn into one entry using the most common DNA and genes. The sample contains about 320,000 distinct CDR3 sequences, approximately 10% of them found a single time. Around 8.4% of the sample goes to the ten largest clones. The sample was blood, either unsorted or a sorted T cell fraction (not recorded which). The receptors shown here come from a female donor with ankylosing spondylitis or in good health (not recorded which).

This clonotype occurred many times. The DNA of the CDR3 is TGCAGTGCTTCGAGTTGGGGGGACTATGGCTACACCTTC. Its protein is CSASSWGDYGYTF. The rearrangement uses TRBV20-1 and TRBJ1-2; a possible D gene is TRBD1 (5 bases). The V and J ends lost 5 bases and 3 bases respectively, with 13 bases between them. CDR3 length: 13 amino acids. Germline CDR1 is DFQATT and CDR2 is SNEGSKA (reference sequence).

CDR3 sequence (DNA): TGTGCCAGCAAATCGAGCACCGGGGAGCTGTTTTTT. It codes for CASKSSTGELFF. The V gene is TRBV6-2 or TRBV6-3, the J gene TRBJ2-2; no clear D gene. The germline V and J ends were trimmed by 7 bases and 4 bases, with 7 bases remaining between them. Germline lookup yields CDR1 MNHEY and CDR2 SVGEGT. The CDR3 runs 12 residues.

The V and J genes are TRBV7-9 and TRBJ1-1, with D possibly matching TRBD1 (5 bases). This CDR3 is built from 12 residues. The germline CDR1 and CDR2 sequences are SEHNR and FQNEAQ (reference sequence). Trimming took 8 bases from V and 1 from J, leaving 8 bases between them. CDR3 nucleotide sequence: TGTGCCAGCGGGGGGGGGAACACTGAAGCTTTCTTT. Translation gives CASGGGNTEAFF.

This clonotype was seen more than once but under ten times. The chain has TRBV4-3 and TRBJ2-2, with D unresolved. Germline CDR1 LGHNA, CDR2 YSLEER. The CDR3 runs to 15 residues. V lost 0 bases and J lost 4, with 9 bases in between. CDR3 sequence reads: CASSQDQSGTGELFF. DNA of the CDR3: TGCGCCAGCAGCCAAGATCAGAGTGGCACCGGGGAGCTGTTTTTT.

This clonotype was recorded many times. The genes are TRBV7-2 and TRBJ2-1; 8 bases match TRBD2. Germline V gene data show CDR1 as SGHTA and CDR2 as FQGNSA. The CDR3 contains 16 residues. V was pared by 4 bases and J by 3 bases, with 8 bases of the junction left unmatched. DNA for the CDR3: TGTGCCAGCAGCTCACCGACTAGCGTTGACTACAATGAGCAGTTCTTC. It yields the protein CASSSPTSVDYNEQFF.

This chain links TRBV5-1 with TRBJ2-7; 7 nucleotides line up with TRBD1. Germline V gene sequence: CDR1 SGHRS, CDR2 YFSETQ. Trimming removed 2 bases from V and 4 bases from J; junction bases left unmatched: 3. The CDR3 sequence is 13 residues long. In nucleotides, the CDR3 is TGCGCCAGCAGCTTCGGGACAGAGTACGAGCAGTACTTC. It codes for CASSFGTEYEQYF.

Only a few counts were recorded for this clonotype. This CDR3 reads CASSNPGLLGETEAFF. CDR3 coding DNA: TGTGCCAGCAGCAACCCGGGACTCCTTGGGGAAACTGAAGCTTTCTTT. V gene TRBV7-7 combines with J gene TRBJ1-1; a weak D match, TRBD1 (5 bases). The germline V gene has CDR1 SSHAT and CDR2 FNYEAQ (reference sequence). The CDR3 length is 16 residues. The germline V and J ends were trimmed by 5 bases and 5 bases, with 21 bases remaining between them.

This rearrangement joins TRBV29-1 to TRBJ1-2; D gene unclear. Trimming left V 7 bases short and J 2 bases short, with 14 bases between. CDR1 SQVTM and CDR2 ANQGSEA come from the germline V gene. The CDR3 sequence is 13 residues long. The CDR3 spells CSARLIANYGYTF. The CDR3 DNA sequence: TGCAGCGCTCGATTAATTGCCAACTATGGCTACACCTTC.

In its sample, this clonotype was seen a few times. CDR3 bases: TGTGCCACCAGCAGAGACCAACTCCAACAAGAGACCCAGTACTTC. Residues: CATSRDQLQQETQYF. V gene TRBV15 combines with J gene TRBJ2-5; no definite D call. This CDR3 is built from 15 residues. CDR1 is LNHNV, CDR2 YYDKDF, per germline (reference sequence). The V end lost 0 bases, the J end lost 2 bases, and 10 bases lay between the germline ends.

The rearrangement uses TRBV12-3 or TRBV12-4 and TRBJ2-5; TRBD2 matches at 8 bases. The CDR3 has 14 residues. Losses at the gene ends were 5 bases for V and 5 bases for J; bases not matched to a gene: 7. The CDR3 DNA reads as TGTGCCAGCAGTCCTCGGGAGGGTCGGGAGACCCAGTACTTC. Translating it yields CASSPREGRETQYF.

The V call is TRBV5-1, the J call TRBJ2-1; D unclear. The germline gives CDR1 SGHRS, CDR2 YFSETQ. The germline V and J ends were trimmed by 0 bases and 6 bases, with 13 bases remaining between them. The CDR3 runs 15 residues. The CDR3 nucleotides read TGCGCCAGCAGCTTGGAGTGGGGATTAGGCAATGAGCAGTTCTTC. The encoded protein is CASSLEWGLGNEQFF.

This clonotype was found many times. The V call is TRBV5-1, the J call TRBJ2-3; D may correspond to TRBD1 or TRBD2 (5 bases each). CDR3 length: 19 amino acids. The germline V and J ends were trimmed by 0 bases and 2 bases, with 22 bases remaining between them. Looked up from germline, CDR1 is SGHRS and CDR2 is YFSETQ. This CDR3 reads CASSLVPGRRGMDTDTQYF. Here the CDR3 DNA reads TGCGCCAGCAGCTTGGTGCCGGGACGACGGGGTATGGACACAGATACGCAGTATTTT.

This clonotype was counted between two and nine times. V and J are TRBV28 and TRBJ2-2; D gene ambiguous. The germline V and J ends were trimmed by 3 bases and 4 bases, with 6 bases remaining between them. The V gene's germline CDR1 is MDHEN and CDR2 SYDVKM. This CDR3 region has 13 residues. CDR3 amino acids: CASSFLRTGELFF. The CDR3 nucleotides read TGTGCCAGCAGTTTTTTACGCACCGGGGAGCTGTTTTTT.

This clonotype was observed at least ten times. The chain uses TRBV3-1 and TRBJ2-1; D is possibly TRBD1 (5 bases). Trimming removed 7 bases at V and 6 bases at J, with 7 bases between. The CDR3 is made up of 11 amino acids. Germline V CDR1 and CDR2: LGHDT, YNNKEL (reference sequence). The CDR3 DNA sequence: TGTGCCAGCACCCAGGGCAATGAGCAGTTCTTC. Amino acid sequence: CASTQGNEQFF.

This clonotype was recorded at least ten times. V usage is TRBV7-6 and J usage is TRBJ2-1, with D tentatively TRBD2 (5 bases). Germline V lookup: CDR1 SGHVS, CDR2 FNYEAQ. This CDR3 region has 14 residues. V lost 1 base to trimming and J lost 6 bases, with 10 bases between them. The CDR3 coding sequence is TGTGCCAGCAGCTTAGGGCTAGCCGGCAATGAGCAGTTCTTC. Residues: CASSLGLAGNEQFF.

CDR3 in DNA: TGTGCCAGCAGCACCGGGCCCCAGCGCTATGGCTACACCTTC. Its translation: CASSTGPQRYGYTF. This chain connects TRBV7-9 to TRBJ1-2; D is uncertain. CDR3 size: 14 residues. Germline V CDR1 and CDR2: SEHNR, FQNEAQ (reference sequence). Trimming stripped 5 bases from V and 4 bases from J, with 14 bases between.

The rearrangement joins TRBV19 to TRBJ2-4; 8 nucleotides line up with TRBD1. This CDR3 has 16 residues. V gave up 3 bases and J gave up 3 bases; unmatched junction bases: 7. Germline V gene data show CDR1 as LNHDA and CDR2 as SQIVND (reference sequence). The CDR3 region has the DNA TGTGCCAGTAGTATCTACACCGACAGGGGCAAAAACATTCAGTACTTC. Translation: CASSIYTDRGKNIQYF.

Ten or more counts support this clonotype. The rearrangement links TRBV6-5 to TRBJ1-6, with D possibly being TRBD1 (5 bases). The CDR3 is made up of 18 amino acids. V shed 6 bases and J shed 4 bases, with 22 bases lying between them. Germline CDR1 is MNHEY and CDR2 is SVGAGI. CDR3 sequence (DNA): TGTGCCAGCAGCTACCAGACAGCTGCTTCGGCTTATAATTCACCCCTCCACTTT. The encoded protein is CASSYQTAASAYNSPLHF.

The chain employs TRBV9 and TRBJ1-1; D remains unclear. CDR3 length: 14 residues. V lost 1 base, J lost 10 bases, and 17 bases lay in between. Germline-derived CDR1 and CDR2 are SGDLS and YYNGEE. In DNA form, the CDR3 reads TGTGCCAGCAGCGTACAACCGGGCCTCGACGGAGCTTTCTTT. This gives the protein CASSVQPGLDGAFF.

The chain uses TRBV6-5 and TRBJ2-7, with 9 bases matching TRBD1. The CDR3 has 17 residues. With 2 bases clipped from V and 2 bases from J, the junction kept 10 bases outside the gene matches. CDR1 and CDR2 from the germline V gene are MNHEY and SVGAGI. CDR3 sequence reads: CASSYLQPGQGAYEQYF. CDR3 nucleotides: TGTGCCAGCAGTTACCTCCAACCGGGACAGGGTGCCTACGAGCAGTACTTC.

This clonotype was picked up many times. The genes are TRBV5-1 and TRBJ1-5; tentative D call: TRBD1 (5 bases). CDR1 is SGHRS, CDR2 YFSETQ, per germline. This CDR3 is built from 13 residues. The V and J ends lost 2 bases and 6 bases respectively, with 9 bases between them. The CDR3 spells CASSLEGRQPQHF. As DNA, the CDR3 is TGCGCCAGCAGCTTAGAGGGGCGTCAGCCCCAGCATTTT.

The chain couples TRBV3-1 to TRBJ1-2; D is unclear. V was cut by 0 bases and J by 4 bases, with 12 bases left in between. CDR3 length: 15 residues. Germline V gives CDR1 LGHDT, CDR2 YNNKEL (reference sequence). CDR3 sequence reads: CASSQDRYSRYGYTF. The CDR3 DNA reads as TGTGCCAGCAGCCAAGATAGATACTCTCGCTATGGCTACACCTTC.

This clonotype occurred many times. The chain combines TRBV20-1 with TRBJ1-2; a possible D gene is TRBD1 (5 bases). With 3 bases removed from V and 6 bases from J, the gap between germline ends came to 20 bases. This CDR3 comprises 15 residues. The germline gives CDR1 DFQATT, CDR2 SNEGSKA (reference sequence). The CDR3 DNA follows: TGCAGTGCTAGCTCCGGAAGGGGAGGGGCCGATGGCTACACCTTC. Its protein product is CSASSGRGGADGYTF.

This sequence joins TRBV19 and TRBJ2-7; D is possibly TRBD2 (5 bases). Germline CDR1 is LNHDA and CDR2 is SQIVND (reference sequence). The CDR3 runs 12 residues. The V and J ends lost 6 bases and 5 bases respectively, with 11 bases between them. The CDR3 reads CASSRTAHEQYF. The CDR3 DNA sequence: TGTGCCAGTAGCCGGACTGCCCACGAGCAGTACTTC.

This clonotype was seen many times. The chain uses TRBV27 and TRBJ2-7, with a possible D match to TRBD1 (5 bases). Germline CDR1 is MNHEY and CDR2 is SMNVEV (reference sequence). The CDR3 spans 15 residues. Trimming left V 5 bases short and J 3 bases short, with 17 bases between. The CDR3 reads CASSTGPGLNYEQYF. CDR3 DNA: TGTGCCAGCAGTACAGGCCCGGGTCTCAACTACGAGCAGTACTTC.

The rearrangement links TRBV5-1 to TRBJ2-7; 7 nucleotides line up with TRBD1. Germline values: CDR1 SGHRS, CDR2 YFSETQ. The ends lost 1 base at V and 6 bases at J; junction bases unmatched: 4. The CDR3 sequence is 13 residues long. CDR3 region: CASSLQGGGEQYF. CDR3 coding DNA: TGCGCCAGCAGCTTGCAAGGGGGCGGCGAGCAGTACTTC.

This clonotype was detected many times. The chain recombines TRBV5-1 with TRBJ2-2; TRBD1 agrees at 7 bases. V lost 6 bases and J lost 4; bases outside the gene matches: 12. CDR3 length equals 16 residues. Germline-derived CDR1 and CDR2 are SGHRS and YFSETQ. Here the CDR3 reads CASKRTGTEFTGELFF. The CDR3 DNA sequence: TGCGCCAGCAAGAGGACCGGGACAGAATTCACCGGGGAGCTGTTTTTT. The entire variable domain, with the rest obtained from reference TRBV5-1 and TRBJ2-2, is as follows: KAGVTQTPRYLIKTRGQQVTLSCSPISGHRSVSWYQQTPGQGLQFLFEYFSETQRNKGNFPGRFSGRQFSNSRSEMNVSTLELGDSALYLCASKRTGTEFTGELFFGEGSRLTVL.

This clonotype was found many times. This CDR3 reads CASTGTGGLRGNNEQFF. The CDR3 DNA is TGTGCCTCGACCGGGACAGGGGGACTCCGGGGTAACAATGAGCAGTTCTTC. V usage is TRBV10-3 and J usage is TRBJ2-1, with TRBD1 matching 11 bases. V gave up 11 bases and J gave up 5 bases; unmatched junction bases: 17. The CDR3 length is 17 residues. Germline values: CDR1 ENHRY, CDR2 SYGVKD.

Many counts were recorded for this clonotype. The V call is TRBV5-1, the J call TRBJ2-5, with D possibly being TRBD1 or TRBD2 (5 bases each). Trimming removed 3 bases from V and 4 bases from J, with 13 bases in between. Germline assignment: CDR1 SGHRS and CDR2 YFSETQ. The CDR3 loop spans 14 amino acids. The CDR3 here is CASSSDVGVETQYF. CDR3 coding DNA: TGCGCCAGCAGCTCCGACGTGGGGGTAGAGACCCAGTACTTC. Variable domain in full (rest from reference TRBV5-1 and TRBJ2-5): KAGVTQTPRYLIKTRGQQVTLSCSPISGHRSVSWYQQTPGQGLQFLFEYFSETQRNKGNFPGRFSGRQFSNSRSEMNVSTLELGDSALYLCASSSDVGVETQYFGPGTRLLVL.